These T cell receptor beta chains were read from a single sample in a study of cytomegalovirus exposure and HLA in healthy donors. This table comes from immunoSEQ multiplex PCR, and its TCRdb copy is limited to in-frame clones, with some not included. Its table records around 100,000 clones. The sequencing input was PBMCs. Receptor source: a middle-aged man in good health and CMV-seronegative. The CDR3 runs from the conserved cysteine through the conserved F or W. The D gene is left open where the match is weak.

TRBJ2-2 TRBD2 TRBV27 16 TGTGCCAGCAGTTTATCGGCGGGAGTCCTCACCGGGGAGCTGTTTTTT CASSLSAGVLTGELFF
TRBJ1-1 . TRBV7-2 14 TGTGCCAGCAGCTTGGGAGGAGATAACACTGAAGCTTTCTTT CASSLGGDNTEAFF
TRBJ2-3 . TRBV10-3 16 TGTGCCATCAGTGAGATGGACAGTAAAGACACAGATACGCAGTATTTT CAISEMDSKDTDTQYF
TRBJ2-3 TRBD2 TRBV11-3 17 TGTGCCAGCAGCATCGGGACTAGCGGGGGCCCCCTGGATACGCAGTATTTT CASSIGTSGGPLDTQYF
TRBJ2-7 TRBD1 TRBV27 14 TGTGCCAGCAGCCACAGGGGGCCCACCTACGAGCAGTACTTC CASSHRGPTYEQYF
TRBJ1-1 . TRBV6-5 13 TGTGCCAGCAGTCATAGAGGGAACACTGAAGCTTTCTTT CASSHRGNTEAFF
TRBJ2-3 . TRBV6-5 14 TGTGCCAGCAGCCTAGTAGATCTTCGGGATACGCAGTATTTC CASSLVDLRDTQYF
TRBJ2-7 TRBD1 TRBV2 13 TGTGCCAGCCGACCCGACAGGGGGGACGAGCAGTACTTC CASRPDRGDEQYF
TRBJ2-5 TRBD2 TRBV7-6 16 TGTGCCAGCAGCTTAGTCAGACTAGCGGGACTAGAGACCCAGTACTTC CASSLVRLAGLETQYF
TRBJ2-1 . TRBV5-6 17 TGTGCCAGCAGCCTAGGGGGGAGGGCCTTCATTGGCAATGAGCAGTTCTTC CASSLGGRAFIGNEQFF
TRBJ2-1 . TRBV5-4 13 TGTGCCAGCAGCTTGAGGAGTAAGGCTGAGCAGTTCTTC CASSLRSKAEQFF
TRBJ2-1 TRBD2 TRBV19 14 TGTGCCAGTAGTGTGTTAGCGGGAGCAGGTGAGCAGTTCTTC CASSVLAGAGEQFF
TRBJ1-4 TRBD1 TRBV11-2 16 TGTGCCAGCAGCTTAGTTGGGGACAGGGCTTATGAAAAACTGTTTTTT CASSLVGDRAYEKLFF
TRBJ1-2 TRBD1 TRBV19 14 TGTGCCAGTAGTATTCTTCCCAGGGGGTATGGCTACACCTTC CASSILPRGYGYTF
TRBJ2-7 . TRBV9 15 TGTGCCAGCAGCGTAGACGCGGGGTCCTCCTACGAGCAGTACTTC CASSVDAGSSYEQYF
TRBJ2-3 TRBD2 TRBV5-4 16 TGTGCCAGCAGCCCGGGGGGACTAGCGGGAGCAGATACGCAGTATTTT CASSPGGLAGADTQYF
TRBJ1-2 TRBD1 TRBV6-1 15 TGTGCCAGCAGTTCCGGGACAGGGAAAGACTATGGCTACACCTTC CASSSGTGKDYGYTF
TRBJ2-1 TRBD2 TRBV5-1 15 TGCGCCAGCAGCTCTCGAGCGGGAGGGGACAATGAGCAGTTCTTC CASSSRAGGDNEQFF
TRBJ2-1 . TRBV19 12 TGTGCCAGTAGTATCGGGGGTAATGAGCAGTTCTTC CASSIGGNEQFF
TRBJ2-5 . TRBV10-3 13 TGTGCCACCAAAAGGCTGCAGGAAGAGACCCAGTACTTC CATKRLQEETQYF
TRBJ1-3 . TRBV7-8 16 TGTGCCAGCAGCTTAGGACTGCCTTTCTCTGGAAACACCATATATTTT CASSLGLPFSGNTIYF
TRBJ2-3 . TRBV10-2 13 TGCGCCAGCAGTGAACAGTCCACAGATACGCAGTATTTT CASSEQSTDTQYF
TRBJ2-7 TRBD1 TRBV7-9 14 TGTGCCAGCAGCTTAAACAGGGGGACCTACGAGCAGTACTTC CASSLNRGTYEQYF
TRBJ1-1 TRBD1 TRBV4-3 14 TGCGCCAGCAGCCAAGATGGGGGGACAGGTGAAGCTTTCTTT CASSQDGGTGEAFF
TRBJ1-2 . TRBV7-8 15 TGTGCCAGCAGCTTAGAGAATTGGGGGCAGGTTGGCTACACCTTC CASSLENWGQVGYTF
TRBJ1-2 . TRBV9 15 TGTGCCAGCAGCGTAGCAGCCCCGGGACATTATGGCTACACCTTC CASSVAAPGHYGYTF
TRBJ2-1 . TRBV5-4 14 TGTGCCAGCAGCCTTAGCGGCTCCTACAATGAGCAGTTCTTC CASSLSGSYNEQFF
TRBJ2-3 . TRBV2 21 TGTGCCAGCAGTGAATACCTGAGCCTAGCGAGATACCGACTGAGCACAGATACGCAGTATTTT CASSEYLSLARYRLSTDTQYF
TRBJ2-1 TRBD2 TRBV9 12 TGTGCCAGCCGGAGGGCGGGGGGGCCTCTGTTCTTC CASRRAGGPLFF
TRBJ2-1 . TRBV27 15 TGTGCCAGCAGTTTCATTCCAGGGAACGTCAATGAGCAGTTCTTC CASSFIPGNVNEQFF
TRBJ2-3 . TRBV29-1 12 TGCAGCGTGAGGGGACTCACGGATACGCAGTATTTT CSVRGLTDTQYF
TRBJ2-7 . TRBV28 10 TGTGCCAGCAGTCGCTACGAGCAGTACTTC CASSRYEQYF
TRBJ2-7 . TRBV7-9 15 TGTGCCAGCAGCGATGACAGGTCCTTATCCTACGAGCAGTACTTC CASSDDRSLSYEQYF
TRBJ2-1 TRBD1 TRBV19 16 TGTGCCAGTAGTCTTCCAGGGGACAGCTCCTACAATGAGCAGTTCTTC CASSLPGDSSYNEQFF
TRBJ2-1 . TRBV9 15 TGTGCCAGCAGCCCCCGGGGGGCCCCGAACAATGAGCAGTTCTTC CASSPRGAPNNEQFF
TRBJ1-2 TRBD1 TRBV4-3 14 TGCGCCAGCAGCCAGGCCAGGGGGCCGTATGGCTACACCTTC CASSQARGPYGYTF
TRBJ2-1 TRBD1 TRBV9 13 TGTGCCAGCAGCGGACAGGGAATCAATGAGCAGTTCTTC CASSGQGINEQFF
TRBJ2-2 . TRBV29-1 14 TGCAGCGGGGGGCGGGGGCTCGACACCGGGGAGCTGTTTTTT CSGGRGLDTGELFF
TRBJ2-3 . TRBV6-4 14 TGTGCCAGCAGTGACAACTCGGTCACAGATACGCAGTATTTT CASSDNSVTDTQYF
TRBJ2-1 . TRBV27 18 TGTGCCAGCAGTTTTAGTGAGGGCAGAGCCTACTCCTACAATGAGCAGTTCTTC CASSFSEGRAYSYNEQFF
TRBJ1-2 . TRBV30 13 TGTGCCTGGAGTGTAGGCAGGCTCTATGGCTACACCTTC CAWSVGRLYGYTF
TRBJ1-5 . TRBV2 17 TGTGCCAGCAGTGATTTTGGGGGGACGAGTTTAAGGCAGCCCCAGCATTTT CASSDFGGTSLRQPQHF
TRBJ1-2 . TRBV15 16 TGTGCCACCAGCAGAGAGGGGCAGGGTCTTAACTATGGCTACACCTTC CATSREGQGLNYGYTF
TRBJ2-1 . TRBV10-3 13 TGTGCCATCAGGGCCTCTGAGGCCAATGAGCAGTTCTTC CAIRASEANEQFF
TRBJ2-7 . TRBV10-2 15 TGCGCCAGCAGTGAGTCGGGAGGCGGACCGTACGAGCAGTGCTTC CASSESGGGPYEQCF
TRBJ1-3 . TRBV5-8 16 TGTGCCAGCAGCTTGCCGACAGGCCCCTCTGGAAACACCATATATTTT CASSLPTGPSGNTIYF